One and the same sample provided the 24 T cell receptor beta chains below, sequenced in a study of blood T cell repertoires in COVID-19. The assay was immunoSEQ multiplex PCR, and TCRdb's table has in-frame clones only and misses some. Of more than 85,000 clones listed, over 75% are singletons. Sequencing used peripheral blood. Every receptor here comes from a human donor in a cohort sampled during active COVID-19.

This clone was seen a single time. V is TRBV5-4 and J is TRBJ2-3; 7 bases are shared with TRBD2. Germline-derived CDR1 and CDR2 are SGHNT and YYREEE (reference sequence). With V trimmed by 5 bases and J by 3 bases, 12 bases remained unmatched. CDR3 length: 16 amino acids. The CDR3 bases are TGTGCCAGCAGTCCCGGGGTGCGGGGGAGGACAGATACGCAGTATTTT. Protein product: CASSPGVRGRTDTQYF.

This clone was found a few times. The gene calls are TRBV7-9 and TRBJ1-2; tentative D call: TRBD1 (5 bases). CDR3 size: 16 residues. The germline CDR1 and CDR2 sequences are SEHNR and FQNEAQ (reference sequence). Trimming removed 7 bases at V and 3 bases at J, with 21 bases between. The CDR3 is CASKGGKSGWDYGYTF. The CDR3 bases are TGTGCCAGCAAAGGTGGAAAATCAGGGTGGGACTATGGCTACACCTTC. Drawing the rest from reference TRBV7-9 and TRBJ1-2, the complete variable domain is DTGVSQNPRHKITKRGQNVTFRCDPISEHNRLYWYRQTLGQGPEFLTYFQNEAQLEKSRLLSDRFSAERPKGSFSTLEIQRTEQGDSAMYLCASKGGKSGWDYGYTFGSGTRLTVV.

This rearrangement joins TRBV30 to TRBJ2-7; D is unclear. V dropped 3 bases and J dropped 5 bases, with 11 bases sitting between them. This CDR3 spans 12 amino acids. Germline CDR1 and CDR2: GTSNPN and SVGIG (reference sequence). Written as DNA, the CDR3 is TGTGCCTGGAGAACGGTTGAGAACGAGCAGTACTTC. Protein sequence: CAWRTVENEQYF.

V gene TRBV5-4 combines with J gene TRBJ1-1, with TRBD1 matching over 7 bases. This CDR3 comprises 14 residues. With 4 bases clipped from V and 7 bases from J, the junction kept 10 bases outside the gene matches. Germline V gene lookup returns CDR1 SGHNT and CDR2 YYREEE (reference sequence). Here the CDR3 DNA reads TGTGCCAGCAGCCCAAGACAGGGCATTATTGAAGCTTTCTTT. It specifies CASSPRQGIIEAFF.

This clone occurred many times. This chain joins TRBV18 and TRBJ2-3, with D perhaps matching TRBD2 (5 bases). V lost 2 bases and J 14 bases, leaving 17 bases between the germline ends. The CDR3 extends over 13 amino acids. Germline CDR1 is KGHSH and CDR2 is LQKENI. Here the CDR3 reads CASSPWGETVLYF. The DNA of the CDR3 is TGTGCCAGCTCACCATGGGGAGAGACGGTACTGTATTTT.

CDR3 in amino acids: CASRYTGISTDTQYF. In DNA, the CDR3 is TGTGCCAGCAGGTATACCGGGATATCCACAGATACGCAGTATTTT. The chain employs TRBV28 and TRBJ2-3, with a weak D call TRBD2 (5 bases). In germline, CDR1 is MDHEN, CDR2 SYDVKM. CDR3 length: 15 amino acids. Trimming stripped 6 bases from V and 2 bases from J, with 15 bases between.

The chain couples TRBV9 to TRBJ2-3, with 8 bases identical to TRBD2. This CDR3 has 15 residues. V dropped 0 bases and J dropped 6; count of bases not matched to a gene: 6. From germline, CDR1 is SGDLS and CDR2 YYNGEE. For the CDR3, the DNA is TGTGCCAGCAGCGTAGATTTCGGGAGGGGGGATACGCAGTATTTT. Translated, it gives CASSVDFGRGDTQYF.

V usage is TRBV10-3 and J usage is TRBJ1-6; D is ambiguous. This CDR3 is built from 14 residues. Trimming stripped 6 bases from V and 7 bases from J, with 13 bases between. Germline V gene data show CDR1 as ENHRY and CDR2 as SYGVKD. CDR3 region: CAIRPIGGNSPLHF. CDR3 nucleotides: TGTGCCATCAGGCCGATTGGCGGGAATTCACCCCTCCACTTT.

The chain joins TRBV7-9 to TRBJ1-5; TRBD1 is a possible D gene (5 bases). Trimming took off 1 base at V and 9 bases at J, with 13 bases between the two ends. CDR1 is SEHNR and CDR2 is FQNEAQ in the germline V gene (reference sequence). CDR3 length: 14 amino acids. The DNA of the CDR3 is TGTGCCAGCAGCTTAGGGGGCGGCTTGAGGCCCCAGCATTTT. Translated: CASSLGGGLRPQHF. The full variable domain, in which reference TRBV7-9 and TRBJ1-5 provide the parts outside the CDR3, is DTGVSQNPRHKITKRGQNVTFRCDPISEHNRLYWYRQTLGQGPEFLTYFQNEAQLEKSRLLSDRFSAERPKGSFSTLEIQRTEQGDSAMYLCASSLGGGLRPQHFGDGTRLSIL.

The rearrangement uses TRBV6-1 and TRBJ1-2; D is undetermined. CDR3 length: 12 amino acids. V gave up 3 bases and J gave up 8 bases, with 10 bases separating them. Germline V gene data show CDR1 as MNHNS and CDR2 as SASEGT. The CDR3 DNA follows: TGTGCCAGCAGTGAGCTAGATCGGGGCTACACCTTC. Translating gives CASSELDRGYTF.

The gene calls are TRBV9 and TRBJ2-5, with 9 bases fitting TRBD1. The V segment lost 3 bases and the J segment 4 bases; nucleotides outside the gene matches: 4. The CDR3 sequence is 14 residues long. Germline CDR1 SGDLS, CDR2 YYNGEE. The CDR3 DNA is TGTGCCAGCAGCGCCCCGGGACAGGGAGAGACCCAGTACTTC. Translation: CASSAPGQGETQYF.

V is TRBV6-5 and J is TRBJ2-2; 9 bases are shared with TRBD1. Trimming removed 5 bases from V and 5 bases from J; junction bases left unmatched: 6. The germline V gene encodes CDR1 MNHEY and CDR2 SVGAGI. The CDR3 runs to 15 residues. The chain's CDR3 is CASSPPGQGTGELFF. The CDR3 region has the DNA TGTGCCAGCAGTCCACCGGGACAGGGTACCGGGGAGCTGTTTTTT.

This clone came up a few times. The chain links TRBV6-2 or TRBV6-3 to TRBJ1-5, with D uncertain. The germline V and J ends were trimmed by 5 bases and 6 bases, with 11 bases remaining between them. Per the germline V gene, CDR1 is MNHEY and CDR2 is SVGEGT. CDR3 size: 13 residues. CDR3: CASSASGSQPQHF. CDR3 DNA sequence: TGTGCCAGCAGTGCGTCTGGGAGTCAGCCCCAGCATTTT.

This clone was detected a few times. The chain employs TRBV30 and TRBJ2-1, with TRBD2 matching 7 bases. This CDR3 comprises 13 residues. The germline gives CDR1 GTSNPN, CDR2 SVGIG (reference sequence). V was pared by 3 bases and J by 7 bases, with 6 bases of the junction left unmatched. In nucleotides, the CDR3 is TGTGCCTGGAGCTATAGCGGGTCGAATGAGCAGTTCTTC. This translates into CAWSYSGSNEQFF. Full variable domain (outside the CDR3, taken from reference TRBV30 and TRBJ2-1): SQTIHQWPATLVQPVGSPLSLECTVEGTSNPNLYWYRQAAGRGLQLLFYSVGIGQISSEVPQNLSASRPQDRQFILSSKKLLLSDSGFYLCAWSYSGSNEQFFGPGTRLTVL.

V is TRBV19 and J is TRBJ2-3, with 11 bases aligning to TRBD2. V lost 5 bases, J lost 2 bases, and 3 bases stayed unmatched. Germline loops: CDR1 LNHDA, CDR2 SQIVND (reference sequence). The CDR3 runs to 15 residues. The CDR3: CASSSSGGFTDTQYF. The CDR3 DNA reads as TGTGCCAGTAGTTCTAGCGGGGGGTTCACAGATACGCAGTATTTT.

CDR3 nucleotide sequence: TGTGCCAGCAGTGATTCCCCCGCGGGGAGCTCTGGAAACACCATATATTTT. Translation gives CASSDSPAGSSGNTIYF. This chain uses TRBV25-1 with TRBJ1-3, with no clear D. CDR3 length equals 17 residues. The germline CDR1 and CDR2 sequences are MGHDK and SYGVNS. Trimming shortened V by 3 bases and J by 0 bases, and 15 bases separated the two germline ends.

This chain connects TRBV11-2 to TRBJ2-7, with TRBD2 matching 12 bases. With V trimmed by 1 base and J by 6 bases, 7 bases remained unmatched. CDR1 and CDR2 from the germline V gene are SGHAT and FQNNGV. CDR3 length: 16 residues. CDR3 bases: TGTGCCAGCAGCTTAGGGACTAGCGGGGTGGTCGGCGAGCAGTACTTC. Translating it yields CASSLGTSGVVGEQYF.

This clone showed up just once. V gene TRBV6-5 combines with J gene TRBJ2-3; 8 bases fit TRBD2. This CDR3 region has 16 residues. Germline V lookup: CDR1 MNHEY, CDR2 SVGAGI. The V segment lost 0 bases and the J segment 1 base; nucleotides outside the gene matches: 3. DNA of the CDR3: TGTGCCAGCAGTTACTCGCGGGGGGCGGGCACAGATACGCAGTATTTT. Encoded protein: CASSYSRGAGTDTQYF.

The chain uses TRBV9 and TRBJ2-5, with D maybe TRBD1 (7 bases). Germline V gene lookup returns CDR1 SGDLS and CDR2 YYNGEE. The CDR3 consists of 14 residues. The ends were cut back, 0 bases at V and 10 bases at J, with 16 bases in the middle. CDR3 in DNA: TGTGCCAGCAGCGTAGAAGGCAGGGGGGAGGTCCAGTACTTC. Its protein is CASSVEGRGEVQYF.

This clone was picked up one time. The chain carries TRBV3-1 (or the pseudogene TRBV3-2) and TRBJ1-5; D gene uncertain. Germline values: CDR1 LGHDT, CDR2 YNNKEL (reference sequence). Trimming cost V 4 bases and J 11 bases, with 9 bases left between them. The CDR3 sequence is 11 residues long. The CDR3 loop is CASSLPGTQHF. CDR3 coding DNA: TGTGCCAGCAGCCTCCCGGGAACCCAGCATTTT.

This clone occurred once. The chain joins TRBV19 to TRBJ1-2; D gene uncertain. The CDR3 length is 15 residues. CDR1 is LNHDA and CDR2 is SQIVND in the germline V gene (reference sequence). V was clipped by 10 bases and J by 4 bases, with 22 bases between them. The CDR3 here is CATKEQAWGVYGYTF. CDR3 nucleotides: TGTGCCACGAAGGAGCAGGCCTGGGGAGTCTATGGCTACACCTTC.

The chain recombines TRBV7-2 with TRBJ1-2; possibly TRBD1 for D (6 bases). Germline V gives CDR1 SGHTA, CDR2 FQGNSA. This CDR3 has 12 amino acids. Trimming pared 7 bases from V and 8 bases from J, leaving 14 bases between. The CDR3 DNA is TGTGCCAGCATCTCTGGCGGGGGCGGCTACACCTTC. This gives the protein CASISGGGGYTF.

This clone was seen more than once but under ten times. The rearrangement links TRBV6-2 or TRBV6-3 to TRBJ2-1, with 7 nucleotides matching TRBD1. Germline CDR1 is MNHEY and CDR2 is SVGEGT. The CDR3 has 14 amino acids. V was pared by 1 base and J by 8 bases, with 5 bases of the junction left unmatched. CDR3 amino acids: CASSYLDRDYEQFF. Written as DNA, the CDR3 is TGTGCCAGCAGTTACTTAGACAGGGATTATGAGCAGTTCTTC.

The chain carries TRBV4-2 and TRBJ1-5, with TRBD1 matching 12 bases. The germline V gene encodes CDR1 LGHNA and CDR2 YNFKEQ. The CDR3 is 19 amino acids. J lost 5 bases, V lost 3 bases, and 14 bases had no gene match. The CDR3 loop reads CASSHSYTGTGGGYQPQHF. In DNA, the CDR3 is TGTGCCAGCAGCCACTCATACACCGGGACAGGGGGCGGCTATCAGCCCCAGCATTTT.